Below are 25 T cell receptor beta chains sequenced from a single sample in a study of blood T cell repertoires in COVID-19 (dated by TCRdb to about 2020). Libraries came from the immunoSEQ multiplex PCR assay. Not all clones reach the TCRdb copy of this immuneACCESS table, which keeps in-frame sequences only. Checked studies attribute under half of the gap to unresolved V genes and leave the rest unexplained. The sample profile shows 150,000 or so clones; over 80% of them were found once. The ten top clones hold 4.8% of the sample. Material for sequencing was peripheral blood. These receptors all stem from a man aged 30 to 45 with COVID-19, enrolled during active disease.

The chain combines TRBV19 with TRBJ1-5, with D unclear. The V end lost 5 bases, the J end lost 0 bases, and 5 bases lay between the germline ends. This CDR3 comprises 13 residues. Per germline, CDR1 LNHDA and CDR2 SQIVND (reference sequence). In nucleotides, the CDR3 is TGTGCCAGTAGTCAGTATAGCAATCAGCCCCAGCATTTT. It is translated as CASSQYSNQPQHF. Drawing the rest from reference TRBV19 and TRBJ1-5, the complete variable domain is DGGITQSPKYLFRKEGQNVTLSCEQNLNHDAMYWYRQDPGQGLRLIYYSQIVNDFQKGDIAEGYSVSREKKESFPLTVTSAQKNPTAFYLCASSQYSNQPQHFGDGTRLSIL.

The rearrangement links TRBV29-1 to TRBJ2-1; weak D call: TRBD1 (6 bases). The germline CDR1 and CDR2 sequences are SQVTM and ANQGSEA. The CDR3 loop spans 15 amino acids. Trimming took off 1 base at V and 3 bases at J, with 13 bases between the two ends. The CDR3 DNA reads TGCAGCGTTGAAGGGGGGCGGTTCCTCTACAATGAGCAGTTCTTC. Translating it yields CSVEGGRFLYNEQFF.

The sample holds one count of this clone. J is TRBJ2-2 and V is TRBV6-6; D gene ambiguous. This CDR3 has 18 amino acids. V was shortened by 5 bases and J by 4 bases, with 23 bases between the two germline ends. The germline gives CDR1 MNHNY, CDR2 SVGAGI (reference sequence). CDR3 nucleotide sequence: TGTGCCAGCAGTCACACCCAGGCAGGCCTTATAAGCACCGGGGAGCTGTTTTTT. Protein: CASSHTQAGLISTGELFF.

V is TRBV7-2 and J is TRBJ1-3; a possible D gene is TRBD1 (6 bases). The V and J ends lost 6 bases and 4 bases respectively, with 13 bases between them. Per the germline V gene, CDR1 is SGHTA and CDR2 is FQGNSA. The CDR3 extends over 14 amino acids. In DNA form, the CDR3 reads TGTGCCAGCAGGGAACAGGGTTTAGGAAACACCATATATTTT. Amino acids: CASREQGLGNTIYF.

The chain links TRBV7-9 to TRBJ1-4; D ambiguous. V was shortened by 6 bases and J by 7 bases, with 15 bases between the two germline ends. CDR1 is SEHNR, CDR2 FQNEAQ, per germline (reference sequence). This CDR3 region has 14 residues. DNA for the CDR3: TGTGCCAGCAGTCCCTCAACGGTTGGTGAAAAACTGTTTTTT. Translation: CASSPSTVGEKLFF.

This clone was found once. The chain carries TRBV2 and TRBJ2-2; D is uncertain. The germline V and J ends were trimmed by 6 bases and 5 bases, with 13 bases remaining between them. The CDR3 covers 14 residues. Germline V gene data show CDR1 as SNHLY and CDR2 as FYNNEI. CDR3 loop: CASSLLGRTGELFF. In DNA, the CDR3 is TGTGCCAGCAGCCTCTTGGGCCGGACCGGGGAGCTGTTTTTT.

CDR3 loop: CASSQDLSGALWQYF. The CDR3 DNA follows: TGTGCCAGCAGCCAAGACCTTAGCGGAGCCCTGTGGCAGTACTTC. The chain employs TRBV14 and TRBJ2-7; weak D call: TRBD2 (6 bases). The germline V and J ends were trimmed by 0 bases and 9 bases, with 18 bases remaining between them. The CDR3 has 15 residues. CDR1 is SGHDN and CDR2 is FVKESK in the germline V gene.

The genes are TRBV3-1 (or the pseudogene TRBV3-2) and TRBJ2-5, with TRBD1 identical over 9 bases. This CDR3 is built from 15 residues. V lost 5 bases and J lost 5; bases outside the gene matches: 9. Germline CDR1 is LGHDT and CDR2 is YNNKEL (reference sequence). The CDR3 here is CASSYVGTGLETQYF. The CDR3 DNA is TGTGCCAGCAGCTATGTCGGGACAGGGCTGGAGACCCAGTACTTC.

The V and J genes are TRBV2 and TRBJ2-5; D might be TRBD1 (6 bases). CDR3 length equals 13 residues. V lost 1 base, J lost 4 bases, and 7 bases lay in between. Germline V lookup: CDR1 SNHLY, CDR2 FYNNEI. The CDR3: CASSEGGGETQYF. The CDR3 nucleotides read TGTGCCAGCAGTGAAGGAGGGGGAGAGACCCAGTACTTC.

The genes are TRBV5-4 and TRBJ2-2; 7 nucleotides align to TRBD1. The CDR3 sequence is 17 residues long. Germline V lookup: CDR1 SGHNT, CDR2 YYREEE (reference sequence). The V and J ends lost 4 bases and 0 bases, in that order; junction bases with no gene match: 9. CDR3 nucleotides: TGTGCCAGCAGCCCGACCCCGGACAGGACGAACACCGGGGAGCTGTTTTTT. This translates into CASSPTPDRTNTGELFF.

The chain carries TRBV24-1 and TRBJ2-3, with 8 bases lining up with TRBD1. This CDR3 has 15 residues. V trimming: 4 bases; J trimming: 3 bases; junction bases outside the gene matches: 5. Per the germline V gene, CDR1 is KGHDR and CDR2 is SFDVKD. In DNA, the CDR3 is TGTGCCACCAGTGACGGACAGGGTTGGACAGATACGCAGTATTTT. Translation gives CATSDGQGWTDTQYF.

The rearrangement joins TRBV30 to TRBJ1-5; TRBD1 matches at 7 bases. The germline gives CDR1 GTSNPN, CDR2 SVGIG (reference sequence). This CDR3 is built from 15 residues. V shed 0 bases, J shed 3 bases, and the junction held 5 bases outside the gene matches. Here the CDR3 reads CAWSVYTGDNQPQHF. As DNA, the CDR3 is TGTGCCTGGAGTGTATATACAGGGGACAATCAGCCCCAGCATTTT.

The chain employs TRBV15 and TRBJ1-2; possibly TRBD1 for D (5 bases). This CDR3 has 15 residues. The V gene's germline CDR1 is LNHNV and CDR2 YYDKDF (reference sequence). Between the trimmed V and J ends, which lost 3 bases and 7 bases, there was a span of 18 bases. The CDR3 loop reads CATSRDRQTVAGYTF. CDR3 sequence (DNA): TGTGCCACCAGCAGGGACCGACAGACTGTTGCTGGCTACACCTTC. Together with reference TRBV15 and TRBJ1-2, the CDR3 gives the full variable domain: DAMVIQNPRYQVTQFGKPVTLSCSQTLNHNVMYWYQQKSSQAPKLLFHYYDKDFNNEADTPDNFQSRRPNTSFCFLDIRSPGLGDTAMYLCATSRDRQTVAGYTFGSGTRLTVV.

The V and J genes are TRBV27 and TRBJ1-6; no definite D call. The ends were cut back, 3 bases at V and 0 bases at J, with 9 bases in the middle. The CDR3 is 16 residues long. Germline V gives CDR1 MNHEY, CDR2 SMNVEV (reference sequence). CDR3 sequence reads: CASSFYKSSYNSPLHF. CDR3 nucleotides: TGTGCCAGCAGTTTTTATAAGAGCTCCTATAATTCACCCCTCCACTTT.

The chain is built from TRBV12-3 or TRBV12-4 and TRBJ1-1; 9 nucleotides agree with TRBD1. J gave up 6 bases and V 5 bases, and 4 bases lay outside the gene matches. CDR3 length: 13 amino acids. CDR3 DNA: TGTGCCAGCAGTCCCGGGACAGGGTCTGAAGCTTTCTTT. This codes for CASSPGTGSEAFF.

The chain has TRBV3-1 (or the pseudogene TRBV3-2) and TRBJ2-1; D unresolved. This CDR3 contains 16 residues. Germline assignment: CDR1 LGHDT and CDR2 YNNKEL (reference sequence). V was pared by 2 bases and J by 7 bases, with 18 bases between. The CDR3 sequence is CASSQNPSKARNEQFF. In DNA, the CDR3 is TGTGCCAGCAGCCAAAACCCCTCGAAAGCGAGGAATGAGCAGTTCTTC.

J is TRBJ1-2 and V is TRBV6-5; 8 bases are a match to TRBD1. This CDR3 has 15 residues. Germline V lookup: CDR1 MNHEY, CDR2 SVGAGI. The ends lost 2 bases at V and 2 bases at J; junction bases unmatched: 4. CDR3 coding DNA: TGTGCCAGCAGTTACGTGGACAGGGTCAACTATGGCTACACCTTC. It yields the protein CASSYVDRVNYGYTF.

The chain combines TRBV6-2 or TRBV6-3 with TRBJ1-5; 11 nucleotides align to TRBD1. This CDR3 comprises 14 residues. V shed 5 bases and J 6 bases; nucleotides not matched to a gene: 3. Germline loops: CDR1 MNHEY, CDR2 SVGEGT. The CDR3 region is CASSQGQGVQPQHF. The CDR3 nucleotides read TGTGCCAGCAGTCAGGGACAGGGGGTTCAGCCCCAGCATTTT.

The chain carries TRBV7-3 and TRBJ1-5; weak D call: TRBD1 (6 bases). Trimming removed 5 bases at V and 4 bases at J, with 12 bases between. This CDR3 contains 14 residues. Germline V gene data show CDR1 as SGHTA and CDR2 as FQGTGA. Written as DNA, the CDR3 is TGTGCCAGCAGCCCGGGGGGCAGAAATCAGCCCCAGCATTTT. This gives the protein CASSPGGRNQPQHF.

The J gene is TRBJ2-5, the V gene TRBV12-3 or TRBV12-4, with D tentatively TRBD2 (5 bases). This CDR3 has 12 residues. V shed 3 bases and J shed 5 bases, with 7 bases lying between them. The CDR3 DNA is TGTGCCAGCAGTTTGAGGGTCGAGACCCAGTACTTC. Translating it yields CASSLRVETQYF.

The chain links TRBV11-2 to TRBJ2-1; 7 positions agree with TRBD1. In germline, CDR1 is SGHAT, CDR2 FQNNGV. This CDR3 has 14 residues. Trimming cost V 4 bases and J 2 bases; bases outside gene matches: 2. CDR3: CASSSDRTYNEQFF. The CDR3 bases are TGTGCCAGCAGCTCGGACAGGACCTACAATGAGCAGTTCTTC.

V and J are TRBV7-2 and TRBJ1-3; perhaps TRBD1 as D (5 bases). With 7 bases removed from V and 2 bases from J, the gap between germline ends came to 15 bases. CDR1 is SGHTA and CDR2 is FQGNSA in the germline V gene. This CDR3 has 15 amino acids. CDR3 coding DNA: TGTGCCAGCACCCAGGCCGGGGGAACTGGAAACACCATATATTTT. It codes for CASTQAGGTGNTIYF.

V gene TRBV11-2 combines with J gene TRBJ2-7; 8 bases map to TRBD1. The CDR3 totals 12 residues. Looked up from germline, CDR1 is SGHAT and CDR2 is FQNNGV. V was clipped by 4 bases and J by 5 bases; unmatched bases: 1. In DNA form, the CDR3 reads TGTGCCAGCAGCTCGACAGGGGACGAGCAGTACTTC. This sequence encodes CASSSTGDEQYF.

The chain joins TRBV4-1 to TRBJ1-2; D not certain. V was cut by 1 base and J by 7 bases, with 13 bases left in between. The length of the CDR3 is 14 residues. CDR1 and CDR2 from the germline V gene are MGHRA and YSYEKL. CDR3 sequence: CASSQASQPAGYTF. DNA for the CDR3: TGCGCCAGCAGCCAAGCTAGCCAGCCCGCTGGCTACACCTTC.

The rearrangement links TRBV28 to TRBJ1-5; D uncertain. This CDR3 spans 15 amino acids. V lost 2 bases and J 2 bases, leaving 10 bases between the germline ends. Germline assignment: CDR1 MDHEN and CDR2 SYDVKM. The CDR3 sequence is CASSLLKRGNQPQHF. CDR3 nucleotide sequence: TGTGCCAGCAGTTTACTTAAGCGGGGCAATCAGCCCCAGCATTTT.